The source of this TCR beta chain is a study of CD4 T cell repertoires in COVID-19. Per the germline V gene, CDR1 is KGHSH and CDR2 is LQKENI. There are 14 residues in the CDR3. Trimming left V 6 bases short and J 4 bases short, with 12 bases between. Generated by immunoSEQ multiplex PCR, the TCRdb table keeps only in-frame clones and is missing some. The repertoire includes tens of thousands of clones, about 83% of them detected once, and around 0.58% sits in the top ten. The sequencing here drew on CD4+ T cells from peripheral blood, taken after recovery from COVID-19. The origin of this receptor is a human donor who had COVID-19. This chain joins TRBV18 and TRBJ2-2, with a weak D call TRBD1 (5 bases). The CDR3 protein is CASSQGSVTGELFF. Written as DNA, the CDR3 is TGTGCCAGCTCTCAGGGAAGCGTCACCGGGGAGCTGTTTTTT.